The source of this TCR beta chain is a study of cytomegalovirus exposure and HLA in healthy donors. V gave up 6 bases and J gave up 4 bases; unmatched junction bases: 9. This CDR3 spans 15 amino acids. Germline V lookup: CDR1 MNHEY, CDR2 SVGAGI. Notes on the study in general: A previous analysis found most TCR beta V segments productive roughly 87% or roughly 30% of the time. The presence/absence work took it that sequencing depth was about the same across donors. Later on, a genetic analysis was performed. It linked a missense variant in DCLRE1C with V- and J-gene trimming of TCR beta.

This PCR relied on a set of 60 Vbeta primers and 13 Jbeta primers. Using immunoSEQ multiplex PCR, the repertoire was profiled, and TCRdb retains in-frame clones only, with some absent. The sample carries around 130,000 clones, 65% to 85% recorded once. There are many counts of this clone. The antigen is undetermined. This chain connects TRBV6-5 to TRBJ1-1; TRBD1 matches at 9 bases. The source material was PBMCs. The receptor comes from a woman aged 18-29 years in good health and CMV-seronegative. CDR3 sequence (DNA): TGTGCCAGCAGGAGACTCGGGACAGGGATCACTGAAGCTTTCTTT. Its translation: CASRRLGTGITEAFF.